The present T cell receptor beta chain was sequenced within a study of read filtering for tumor transcriptome and immune sequencing. From roughly 390 ng of RNA, a library with molecular barcoded alpha/delta and beta/gamma adaptors was made. TCRdb reanalysed the reads using MiXCR and keeps one entry per CDR3 protein. The sample includes roughly 41,000 distinct CDR3 sequences, roughly an eighth seen only once; the top ten take around 37%. There are 15 residues in the CDR3. CDR1 is MDHEN and CDR2 is SYDVKM in the germline V gene. With V trimmed by 2 bases and J by 5 bases, 4 bases remained unmatched. At least ten counts were recorded for this clonotype.

What was sequenced was a population of CD138-negative cells sorted from bone marrow. The chain uses TRBV28 and TRBJ2-2; 8 bases are a match to TRBD2. The clonotype originates from a donor at least 40 years old with multiple myeloma. The CDR3 DNA sequence: TGTGCCAGCAGTTTAAACCGGGAGGGGACCGGGGAGCTGTTTTTT. This encodes CASSLNREGTGELFF. The full variable domain, rest sourced from reference TRBV28 and TRBJ2-2, is DVKVTQSSRYLVKRTGEKVFLECVQDMDHENMFWYRQDPGLGLRLIYFSYDVKMKEKGDIPEGYSVSREKKERFSLILESASTNQTSMYLCASSLNREGTGELFFGEGSRLTVL.